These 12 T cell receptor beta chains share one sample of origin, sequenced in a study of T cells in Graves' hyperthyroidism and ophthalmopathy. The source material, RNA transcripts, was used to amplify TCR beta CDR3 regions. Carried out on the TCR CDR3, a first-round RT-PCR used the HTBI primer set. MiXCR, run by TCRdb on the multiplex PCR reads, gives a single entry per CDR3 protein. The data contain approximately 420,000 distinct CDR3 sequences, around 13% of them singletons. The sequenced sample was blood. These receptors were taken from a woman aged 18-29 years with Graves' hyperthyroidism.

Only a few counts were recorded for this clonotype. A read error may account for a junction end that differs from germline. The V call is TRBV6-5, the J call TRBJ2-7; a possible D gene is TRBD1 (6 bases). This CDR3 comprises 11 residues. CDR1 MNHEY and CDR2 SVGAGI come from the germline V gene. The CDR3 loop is CVSSSRGEQYF. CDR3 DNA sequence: TGTGTCAGCAGTTCCAGGGGCGAGCAGTACTTC.

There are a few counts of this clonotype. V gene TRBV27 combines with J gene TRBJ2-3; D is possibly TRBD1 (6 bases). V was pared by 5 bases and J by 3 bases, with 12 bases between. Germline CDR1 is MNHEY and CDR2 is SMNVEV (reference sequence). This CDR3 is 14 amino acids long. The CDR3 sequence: CASSLVDRTDTQYF. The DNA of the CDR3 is TGTGCCAGCAGTCTCGTCGACAGGACAGATACGCAGTATTTT.

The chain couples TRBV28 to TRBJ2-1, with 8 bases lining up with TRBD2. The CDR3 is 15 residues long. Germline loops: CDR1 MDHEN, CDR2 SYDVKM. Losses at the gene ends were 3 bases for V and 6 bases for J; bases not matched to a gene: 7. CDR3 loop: CASSFSQRESNEQFF. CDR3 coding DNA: TGTGCCAGCAGTTTTAGCCAGCGGGAGAGCAATGAGCAGTTCTTC.

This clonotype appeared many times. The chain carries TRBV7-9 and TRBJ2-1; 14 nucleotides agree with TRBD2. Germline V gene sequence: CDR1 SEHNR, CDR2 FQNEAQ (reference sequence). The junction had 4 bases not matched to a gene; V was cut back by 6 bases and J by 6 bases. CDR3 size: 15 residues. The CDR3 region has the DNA TGTGCCAGCAGGGGACTAGCGGGAGTCTCCAATGAGCAGTTCTTC. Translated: CASRGLAGVSNEQFF.

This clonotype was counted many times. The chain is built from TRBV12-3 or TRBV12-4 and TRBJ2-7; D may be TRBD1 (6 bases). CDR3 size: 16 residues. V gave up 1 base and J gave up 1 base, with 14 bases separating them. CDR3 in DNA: TGTGCCAGCAGTTTAGAAGGGGGATTTAAGTCCTACGAGCAGTACTTC. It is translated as CASSLEGGFKSYEQYF.

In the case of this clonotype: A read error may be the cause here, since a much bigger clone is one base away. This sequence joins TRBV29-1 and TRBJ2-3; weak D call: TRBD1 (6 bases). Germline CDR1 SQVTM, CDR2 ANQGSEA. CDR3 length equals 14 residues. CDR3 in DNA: TGCAGCATTGAAGATTTACAGGGTGCAGATACGCAGTATTTT. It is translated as CSIEDLQGADTQYF.

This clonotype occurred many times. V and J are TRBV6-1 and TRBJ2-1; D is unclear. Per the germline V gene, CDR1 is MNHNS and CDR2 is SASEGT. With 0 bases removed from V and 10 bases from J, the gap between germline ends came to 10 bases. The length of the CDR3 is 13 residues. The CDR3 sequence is CASSEAGSIEQFF. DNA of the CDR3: TGTGCCAGCAGTGAAGCCGGGTCCATAGAGCAGTTCTTC.

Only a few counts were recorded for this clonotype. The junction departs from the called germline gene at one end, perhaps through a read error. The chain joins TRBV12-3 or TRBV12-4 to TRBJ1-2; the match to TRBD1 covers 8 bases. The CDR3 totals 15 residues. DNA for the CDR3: TGTGCCAGCATTTTAACAGGGGGAGCTAACTATGGCTACACCTTC. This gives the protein CASILTGGANYGYTF.

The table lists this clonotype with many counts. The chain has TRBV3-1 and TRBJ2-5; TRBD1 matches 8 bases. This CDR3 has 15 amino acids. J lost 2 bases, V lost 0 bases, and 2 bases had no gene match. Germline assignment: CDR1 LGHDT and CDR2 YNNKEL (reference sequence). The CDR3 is CASSQEGQGQETQYF. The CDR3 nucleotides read TGTGCCAGCAGCCAAGAAGGACAGGGACAAGAGACCCAGTACTTC.

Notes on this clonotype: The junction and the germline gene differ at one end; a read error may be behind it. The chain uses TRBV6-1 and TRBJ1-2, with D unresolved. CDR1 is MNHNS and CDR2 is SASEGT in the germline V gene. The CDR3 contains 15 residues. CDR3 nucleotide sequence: TGTGCCAGCAGCGAAGGCCCCCAAGGTCTCTATGGCTACACCTTC. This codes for CASSEGPQGLYGYTF.

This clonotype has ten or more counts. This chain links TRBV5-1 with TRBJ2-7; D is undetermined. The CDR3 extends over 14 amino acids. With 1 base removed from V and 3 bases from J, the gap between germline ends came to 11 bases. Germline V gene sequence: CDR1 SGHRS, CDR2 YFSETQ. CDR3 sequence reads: CASSLLGSRYEQYF. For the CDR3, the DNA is TGCGCCAGCAGCTTGTTGGGCAGCCGCTACGAGCAGTACTTC.

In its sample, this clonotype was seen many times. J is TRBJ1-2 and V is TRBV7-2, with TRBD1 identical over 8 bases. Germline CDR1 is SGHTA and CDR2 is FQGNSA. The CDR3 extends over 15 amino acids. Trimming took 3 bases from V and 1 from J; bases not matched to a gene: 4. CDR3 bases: TGTGCCAGCAGCTTCTGGGACAGGAATAACTATGGCTACACCTTC. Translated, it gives CASSFWDRNNYGYTF.